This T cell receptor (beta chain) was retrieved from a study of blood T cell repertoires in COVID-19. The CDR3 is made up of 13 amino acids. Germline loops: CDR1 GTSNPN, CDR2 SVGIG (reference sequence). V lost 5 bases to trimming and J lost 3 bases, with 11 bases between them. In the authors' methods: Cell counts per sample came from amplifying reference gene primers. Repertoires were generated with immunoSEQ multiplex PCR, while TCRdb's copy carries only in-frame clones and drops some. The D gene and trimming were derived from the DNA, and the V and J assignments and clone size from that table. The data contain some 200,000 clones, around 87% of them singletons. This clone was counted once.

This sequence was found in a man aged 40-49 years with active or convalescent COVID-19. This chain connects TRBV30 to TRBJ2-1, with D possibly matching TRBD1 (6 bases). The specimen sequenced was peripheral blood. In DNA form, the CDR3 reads TGTGCCTGGGCAGGACAGAGCTACAATGAGCAGTTCTTC. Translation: CAWAGQSYNEQFF.